The 17 T cell receptor beta chains presented below share a single source sample, sequenced in a study of cytomegalovirus exposure and HLA in healthy donors. The table came from immunoSEQ multiplex PCR; TCRdb's copy has only in-frame clones and leaves some out. The sample has over 150,000 clones, about 89% seen once; the top ten hold about 2.9%. Input material: PBMCs. The receptor set was obtained from a woman aged 18-29 years in good health and CMV-seropositive.

The chain links TRBV9 to TRBJ1-3, with a tentative D call TRBD1 (5 bases). The CDR3 has 15 residues. Per the germline V gene, CDR1 is SGDLS and CDR2 is YYNGEE. V was cut by 0 bases and J by 0 bases, with 7 bases left in between. CDR3: CASSVEGNSGNTIYF. As DNA, the CDR3 is TGTGCCAGCAGCGTAGAGGGGAACTCTGGAAACACCATATATTTT.

The chain uses TRBV19 and TRBJ2-1; 10 nucleotides align to TRBD2. Looked up from germline, CDR1 is LNHDA and CDR2 is SQIVND (reference sequence). The CDR3 is made up of 21 amino acids. J lost 0 bases, V lost 5 bases, and 19 bases had no gene match. The CDR3 reads CASSPWDHGLAATFSYNEQFF. The CDR3 region has the DNA TGTGCCAGTAGTCCGTGGGACCACGGACTAGCGGCGACTTTCTCCTACAATGAGCAGTTCTTC. The variable domain in full, with the rest retrieved from reference TRBV19 and TRBJ2-1, is DGGITQSPKYLFRKEGQNVTLSCEQNLNHDAMYWYRQDPGQGLRLIYYSQIVNDFQKGDIAEGYSVSREKKESFPLTVTSAQKNPTAFYLCASSPWDHGLAATFSYNEQFFGPGTRLTVL.

V usage is TRBV5-1 and J usage is TRBJ1-4; D possibly corresponds to TRBD1 (6 bases). Germline loops: CDR1 SGHRS, CDR2 YFSETQ. The CDR3 is 14 residues long. Trimming took off 4 bases at V and 4 bases at J, with 11 bases between the two ends. CDR3 sequence (DNA): TGCGCCAGCAGCAACAGGGCCGGTAATGAAAAACTGTTTTTT. Amino acid sequence: CASSNRAGNEKLFF.

V is TRBV28 and J is TRBJ2-2; D unclear. Between the trimmed V and J ends, which lost 5 bases and 5 bases, there was a span of 3 bases. The germline gives CDR1 MDHEN, CDR2 SYDVKM. The CDR3 length is 11 residues. CDR3 nucleotides: TGTGCCAGCAGTATAACCGGGGAGCTGTTTTTT. This codes for CASSITGELFF.

This chain joins TRBV5-6 and TRBJ2-3, with D maybe TRBD2 (5 bases). CDR1 SGHDT and CDR2 YYEEEE come from the germline V gene. The CDR3 spans 14 residues. V was cut by 2 bases and J by 3 bases, with 10 bases left in between. This CDR3 reads CASSFPGVTDTQYF. As DNA, the CDR3 is TGTGCCAGCAGCTTCCCCGGGGTGACAGATACGCAGTATTTT. The full variable domain, in which reference TRBV5-6 and TRBJ2-3 provide the parts outside the CDR3, is DAGVTQSPTHLIKTRGQQVTLRCSPKSGHDTVSWYQQALGQGPQFIFQYYEEEERQRGNFPDRFSGHQFPNYSSELNVNALLLGDSALYLCASSFPGVTDTQYFGPGTRLTVL.

V and J are TRBV30 and TRBJ1-1; D is unresolved. V lost 3 bases to trimming and J lost 9 bases, with 11 bases between them. Germline V gene data show CDR1 as GTSNPN and CDR2 as SVGIG (reference sequence). This CDR3 has 11 amino acids. The CDR3 DNA sequence: TGTGCCTGGAGCGCCGAGCCGAAAGCTTTCTTT. Its protein is CAWSAEPKAFF.

This rearrangement joins TRBV5-6 to TRBJ2-7; 8 bases agree with TRBD1. The CDR3 has 15 amino acids. V lost 4 bases, J lost 0 bases, and 6 bases stayed unmatched. CDR1 and CDR2 from the germline V gene are SGHDT and YYEEEE. The CDR3 reads CASSLDRGVSYEQYF. CDR3 coding DNA: TGTGCCAGCAGCCTAGACAGGGGCGTCTCCTACGAGCAGTACTTC.

The chain is built from TRBV19 and TRBJ2-7; 8 bases are shared with TRBD1. The V gene's germline CDR1 is LNHDA and CDR2 SQIVND (reference sequence). The CDR3 covers 15 residues. V gave up 5 bases and J gave up 5 bases; unmatched junction bases: 11. The CDR3 DNA reads as TGTGCCAGTAGTTCCCTCTCGACAGGGGAGCACGAGCAGTACTTC. Its translation: CASSSLSTGEHEQYF.

The rearrangement uses TRBV9 and TRBJ2-3; 10 bases fit TRBD2. CDR3 length equals 16 residues. Germline CDR1 is SGDLS and CDR2 is YYNGEE. With 4 bases clipped from V and 10 bases from J, the junction kept 15 bases outside the gene matches. In DNA form, the CDR3 reads TGTGCCAGCAGCTTAAGGGCTAGCGGGGGCTTGGAAGCGCAGTATTTT. This translates into CASSLRASGGLEAQYF.

The chain joins TRBV13 to TRBJ2-7; no firm D call. Per the germline V gene, CDR1 is PRHDT and CDR2 is FYEKMQ (reference sequence). Trimming removed 5 bases from V and 1 base from J, with 9 bases in between. The CDR3 sequence is 13 residues long. The CDR3 bases are TGTGCCAGCAGCCCCGACGGGTCCTACGAGCAGTACTTC. Translating gives CASSPDGSYEQYF.

The V gene is TRBV5-1, the J gene TRBJ2-7, with D perhaps TRBD2 (5 bases). Germline V gene data show CDR1 as SGHRS and CDR2 as YFSETQ. This CDR3 comprises 14 residues. Trimming shortened V by 4 bases and J by 3 bases, and 14 bases separated the two germline ends. DNA of the CDR3: TGCGCCAGCAGCCCGGGGTGGAGCGGCTACGAGCAGTACTTC. Translation: CASSPGWSGYEQYF.

The chain employs TRBV4-2 and TRBJ2-2, with D perhaps TRBD2 (6 bases). Germline lookup yields CDR1 LGHNA and CDR2 YNFKEQ. The CDR3 is 14 amino acids. V lost 8 bases, J lost 3 bases, and 13 bases lay in between. This chain's CDR3 is CASGARGDTGELFF. CDR3 DNA: TGTGCCAGCGGTGCGCGGGGAGACACCGGGGAGCTGTTTTTT.

The rearrangement links TRBV7-6 to TRBJ1-5, with D possibly matching TRBD1 (5 bases). Trimming shortened V by 1 base and J by 1 base, and 20 bases separated the two germline ends. Germline CDR1 reads SGHVS; CDR2 reads FNYEAQ. This CDR3 has 19 residues. CDR3 coding DNA: TGTGCCAGCAGCTTAGAGGCCCCGGCAGGGTTGGCGAGCAATCAGCCCCAGCATTTT. The encoded protein is CASSLEAPAGLASNQPQHF.

The V and J genes are TRBV4-2 and TRBJ2-5, with a possible D match to TRBD1 (6 bases). V dropped 0 bases and J dropped 5 bases, with 10 bases sitting between them. Germline assignment: CDR1 LGHNA and CDR2 YNFKEQ. This CDR3 contains 14 residues. CDR3 protein: CASSQDGQGETQYF. In DNA, the CDR3 is TGTGCCAGCAGCCAAGATGGGCAGGGGGAGACCCAGTACTTC.

The chain carries TRBV13 and TRBJ2-7; maybe TRBD2 (6 bases). The CDR3 extends over 12 amino acids. Trimming took 3 bases from V and 6 from J, leaving 9 bases between them. Germline CDR1 and CDR2: PRHDT and FYEKMQ (reference sequence). The CDR3 DNA is TGTGCCAGCAGCTTGGAGGGCCTCGAGCAGTACTTC. This translates into CASSLEGLEQYF.

V and J are TRBV27 and TRBJ1-5, with D tentatively TRBD1 (5 bases). Germline CDR1 MNHEY, CDR2 SMNVEV (reference sequence). V was pared by 3 bases and J by 7 bases, with 10 bases between. The CDR3 is 13 residues long. CDR3 nucleotide sequence: TGTGCCAGCAGTTTCAGGGAAGGCCAGCCCCAGCATTTT. Translation gives CASSFREGQPQHF.

The genes are TRBV28 and TRBJ2-4, with no clear D. Germline lookup yields CDR1 MDHEN and CDR2 SYDVKM. Between the trimmed V and J ends, which lost 5 bases and 6 bases, there was a span of 17 bases. The CDR3 totals 15 residues. This CDR3 reads CASSPRLQTGNIQYF. CDR3 DNA sequence: TGTGCCAGCAGTCCCCGGTTACAAACGGGAAACATTCAGTACTTC.